This TCR beta chain was recorded in a study of technical replicates of blood from a few donors. Sequencing was performed with immunoSEQ multiplex PCR; in TCRdb, only in-frame clones are kept and a portion is missing. The sample lists about 67,000 clones; 98% were seen once. Deletions cut 11 bases from V and 0 bases from J, with 23 bases between. The CDR3 runs to 18 residues. CDR1 is SNHLY, CDR2 FYNNEI, per germline. The specimen sequenced was T cells isolated from PBMCs. The TCR was taken from a human donor in good health. The chain uses TRBV2 and TRBJ2-6, with D maybe TRBD1 (8 bases). CDR3 residues: CAGGGRRDRNSGANVLTF. Here the CDR3 DNA reads TGTGCCGGGGGGGGGAGACGGGACAGGAACTCTGGGGCCAACGTCCTGACTTTC.